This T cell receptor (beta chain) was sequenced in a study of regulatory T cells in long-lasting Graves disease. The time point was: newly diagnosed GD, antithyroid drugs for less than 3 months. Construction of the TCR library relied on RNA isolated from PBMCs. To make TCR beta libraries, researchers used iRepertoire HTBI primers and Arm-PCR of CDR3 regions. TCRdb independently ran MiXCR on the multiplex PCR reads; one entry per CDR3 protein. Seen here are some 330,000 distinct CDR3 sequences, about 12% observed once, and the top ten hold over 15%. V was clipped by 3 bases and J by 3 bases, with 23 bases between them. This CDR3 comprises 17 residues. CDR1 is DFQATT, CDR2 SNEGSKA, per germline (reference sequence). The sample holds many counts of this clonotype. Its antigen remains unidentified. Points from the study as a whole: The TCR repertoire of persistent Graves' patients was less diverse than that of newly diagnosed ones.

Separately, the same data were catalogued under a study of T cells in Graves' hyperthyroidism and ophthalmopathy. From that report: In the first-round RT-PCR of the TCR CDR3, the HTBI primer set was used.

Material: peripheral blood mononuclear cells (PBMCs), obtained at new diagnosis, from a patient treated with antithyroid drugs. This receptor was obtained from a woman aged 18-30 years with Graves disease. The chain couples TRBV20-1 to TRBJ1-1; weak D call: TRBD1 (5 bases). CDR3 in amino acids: CSASTPGPNHPYTEAFF. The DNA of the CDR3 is TGCAGTGCTAGCACTCCGGGACCCAACCACCCGTACACTGAAGCTTTCTTT.